Each of the 18 T cell receptor beta chains below was sequenced from the same sample in a study of a mutant IDH1 vaccine in newly diagnosed glioma. These receptors have no known antigen. Profiling relied on immunoSEQ multiplex PCR, and the TCRdb table lists in-frame clones only, not all of them. The sample includes over 45,000 clones, roughly four fifths of them seen just once. The time point is: week 5, during vaccination. With topical imiquimod, each dose of the vaccine consisted of 300 ug of mutant IDH1 20-mer peptide. Sequenced material: PBMCs, taken from a glioma patient whose treatment included an IDH1 peptide vaccine. These receptors were taken from a woman aged 45-60 years with glioma.

The CDR3 coding sequence is TGTGCCTGGAGTACAGGGTGGTCCTACAATGAGCAGTTCTTC. Translated: CAWSTGWSYNEQFF. The rearrangement uses TRBV30 and TRBJ2-1; tentatively, D is TRBD1 (6 bases). This CDR3 has 14 amino acids. V was clipped by 2 bases and J by 1 base, with 9 bases between them. Germline CDR1 is GTSNPN and CDR2 is SVGIG (reference sequence).

This chain links TRBV6-1 with TRBJ1-2; D uncertain. The germline gives CDR1 MNHNS, CDR2 SASEGT. V was clipped by 6 bases and J by 9 bases, with 14 bases between them. The CDR3 contains 12 residues. This chain's CDR3 is CASSEQDGSYTF. The CDR3 bases are TGTGCCAGCAGCGAGCAGGACGGGAGCTACACCTTC.

The chain employs TRBV20-1 and TRBJ1-1, with a possible D match to TRBD1 (5 bases). Germline lookup yields CDR1 DFQATT and CDR2 SNEGSKA (reference sequence). Deletions cut 3 bases from V and 8 bases from J, with 10 bases between. CDR3 length: 11 residues. CDR3 bases: TGCAGTGCTAGGAACAACAGGGAAGCTTTCTTT. The encoded protein is CSARNNREAFF.

The J gene is TRBJ2-7, the V gene TRBV5-8; D is possibly TRBD1 or TRBD2 (5 bases each). This CDR3 has 13 amino acids. Trimming removed 4 bases from V and 3 bases from J, with 11 bases in between. Per the germline V gene, CDR1 is SGHTS and CDR2 is YDEGEE. CDR3: CASSPGRDYEQYF. DNA of the CDR3: TGTGCCAGCAGCCCGGGACGGGACTACGAGCAGTACTTC.

The V and J genes are TRBV7-9 and TRBJ1-2; D possibly corresponds to TRBD1 (6 bases). Germline lookup yields CDR1 SEHNR and CDR2 FQNEAQ (reference sequence). Trimming shortened V by 4 bases and J by 3 bases, and 18 bases separated the two germline ends. The CDR3 runs 16 residues. CDR3 sequence (DNA): TGTGCCAGCAGCTCCCAAACAGGGTGGGGGGACTATGGCTACACCTTC. Translating gives CASSSQTGWGDYGYTF.

The chain couples TRBV19 to TRBJ2-7; 10 bases match TRBD2. The germline V gene has CDR1 LNHDA and CDR2 SQIVND (reference sequence). The CDR3 has 15 amino acids. Unmatched junction bases numbered 9, after V lost 4 bases and J lost 6 bases. In DNA form, the CDR3 reads TGTGCCAGTAGTACGAGCGGGGGGGTCCGGGTCGAGCAGTACTTC. Translating it yields CASSTSGGVRVEQYF.

V and J are TRBV7-9 and TRBJ1-3; D not resolved. CDR1 SEHNR and CDR2 FQNEAQ come from the germline V gene (reference sequence). V lost 11 bases to trimming and J lost 4 bases, with 9 bases between them. The CDR3 is 11 amino acids. CDR3 nucleotides: TGTGCCGCCCACCTCGGAAACACCATATATTTT. This translates into CAAHLGNTIYF.

The genes are TRBV15 and TRBJ2-5; possibly TRBD1 for D (6 bases). V was cut by 2 bases and J by 3 bases, with 19 bases left in between. CDR1 LNHNV and CDR2 YYDKDF come from the germline V gene (reference sequence). There are 17 residues in the CDR3. The CDR3 DNA sequence: TGTGCCACCAGCAGATTGGGGGCTGCCGTGACAGAAGAGACCCAGTACTTC. Its protein product is CATSRLGAAVTEETQYF.

The rearrangement uses TRBV5-5 and TRBJ2-3; D perhaps matches TRBD2 (7 bases). V was shortened by 0 bases and J by 2 bases, with 10 bases between the two germline ends. The CDR3 spans 15 residues. From germline, CDR1 is SGHKS and CDR2 YYEKEE (reference sequence). CDR3 in amino acids: CASSLEGGLTDTQYF. DNA for the CDR3: TGTGCCAGCAGCTTGGAGGGGGGGCTCACAGATACGCAGTATTTT.

This clone was found a few times. CDR3 nucleotide sequence: TGTGCCAGCAGCGTCCCCGGGCCAAATGAAAAACTGTTTTTT. It yields the protein CASSVPGPNEKLFF. The chain joins TRBV9 to TRBJ1-4; D is unresolved. Germline values: CDR1 SGDLS, CDR2 YYNGEE. The CDR3 length is 14 residues. The V end lost 2 bases, the J end lost 5 bases, and 10 bases lay between the germline ends.

The chain carries TRBV7-9 and TRBJ2-3; D gene uncertain. Germline assignment: CDR1 SEHNR and CDR2 FQNEAQ (reference sequence). The CDR3 spans 14 residues. V lost 10 bases and J lost 1, with 15 bases in between. CDR3 sequence reads: CATRLPPGTDTQYF. CDR3 coding DNA: TGTGCCACTAGACTCCCCCCAGGCACAGATACGCAGTATTTT. The full variable domain, its missing parts supplied by reference TRBV7-9 and TRBJ2-3, is DTGVSQNPRHKITKRGQNVTFRCDPISEHNRLYWYRQTLGQGPEFLTYFQNEAQLEKSRLLSDRFSAERPKGSFSTLEIQRTEQGDSAMYLCATRLPPGTDTQYFGPGTRLTVL.

The chain links TRBV9 to TRBJ1-1; D not resolved. Germline loops: CDR1 SGDLS, CDR2 YYNGEE. Trimming removed 0 bases from V and 1 base from J, with 7 bases in between. This CDR3 has 14 amino acids. The CDR3 bases are TGTGCCAGCAGCGTAGTCCCGGAGAACACTGAAGCTTTCTTT. Translating it yields CASSVVPENTEAFF.

The CDR3 spells CASSQNSYEQYF. In DNA, the CDR3 is TGCGCCAGCAGCCAAAATTCCTACGAGCAGTACTTC. V is TRBV4-1 and J is TRBJ2-7; D unclear. Deletions cut 2 bases from V and 1 base from J, with 3 bases between. CDR1 and CDR2 from the germline V gene are MGHRA and YSYEKL. The CDR3 length is 12 residues.

This clone showed up just once. The chain carries TRBV2 and TRBJ2-5; 8 bases fit TRBD2. V was pared by 6 bases and J by 5 bases, with 14 bases of the junction left unmatched. This CDR3 contains 16 residues. Germline V gene sequence: CDR1 SNHLY, CDR2 FYNNEI. The CDR3 loop is CASRYQTGGGMETQYF. CDR3 sequence (DNA): TGTGCCAGCAGATATCAAACCGGGGGGGGGATGGAGACCCAGTACTTC.

V and J are TRBV27 and TRBJ1-5; a weak D match, TRBD1 (5 bases). The length of the CDR3 is 14 residues. Trimming removed 3 bases at V and 5 bases at J, with 11 bases between. Germline V gene lookup returns CDR1 MNHEY and CDR2 SMNVEV (reference sequence). CDR3 residues: CASSFGGTDQPQHF. For the CDR3, the DNA is TGTGCCAGCAGTTTCGGGGGGACGGATCAGCCCCAGCATTTT.

This rearrangement joins TRBV4-1 to TRBJ2-5, with TRBD1 as a possible D gene (5 bases). The J call is uncertain, as TRBJ2-7 better fits the DNA end. Germline assignment: CDR1 MGHRA and CDR2 YSYEKL. CDR3 length: 14 residues. The CDR3 DNA is TGCGCCAGCAGCCAAGGAGCAGGGTCTGACGAGCAGTACTTC. It encodes CASSQGAGSDEQYF.

The rearrangement uses TRBV7-9 and TRBJ2-3, with D perhaps matching TRBD1 or TRBD2 (6 bases each). V was shortened by 2 bases and J by 2 bases, with 11 bases between the two germline ends. The germline V gene encodes CDR1 SEHNR and CDR2 FQNEAQ (reference sequence). The CDR3 totals 15 residues. This CDR3 reads CASSLRGADTDTQYF. The CDR3 bases are TGTGCCAGCAGCTTAAGGGGGGCAGACACAGATACGCAGTATTTT.

J is TRBJ2-5 and V is TRBV9, with 8 nucleotides matching TRBD2. The trim removed 2 bases at V and 5 bases at J, leaving 5 bases unmatched. Germline loops: CDR1 SGDLS, CDR2 YYNGEE. The CDR3 consists of 14 residues. The CDR3 nucleotides read TGTGCCAGCAGCGTGTCGGGGGGGATGGAGACCCAGTACTTC. Protein product: CASSVSGGMETQYF.